This record covers a single T cell receptor (beta chain). As yet, its antigen is unknown. The CDR3 contains 13 residues. Deletions cut 5 bases from V and 3 bases from J, with 8 bases between. Germline values: CDR1 ENHRY, CDR2 SYGVKD. The assay was immunoSEQ multiplex PCR, and TCRdb's table has in-frame clones only and misses some. Here the sample spans 180,000 or so clones, 90% to 95% being singletons. The source of the sample is a study of T cell responses to AZD1222 COVID-19 vaccine. Regarding the study as a whole: In a largely white British group with more females than males, clonal diversity was possibly underestimated.

This TCR derives from an adult in good health. The V call is TRBV10-3, the J call TRBJ1-5, with D unresolved. The sample consisted of peripheral blood, taken on day 0 of AZD1222 vaccination. CDR3 coding DNA: TGTGCCATCAGTTCCTCATCCAATCAGCCCCAGCATTTT. Translating it yields CAISSSSNQPQHF.